This T cell receptor beta chain was retrieved from a study of technical replicates of blood from several donors. CDR3 length: 13 amino acids. Germline CDR1 and CDR2: GTSNPN and SVGIG (reference sequence). The V end was cut by 6 bases, the J end by 6 bases, with 17 bases between. Only in-frame clones appear in the TCRdb table, and some are missing; sequencing was by immunoSEQ multiplex PCR. The sample contains about 53,000 clones, more than 70% of which appear only once. V is TRBV30 and J is TRBJ1-2, with D maybe TRBD1 (5 bases). This sequence was found in a human donor in good health. Some clones in this sample may be carry-over from other donors' samples. Input material: PBMCs. The DNA for the CDR3 is TGTGCCTGCCCCCCGCGGGGCTGGGATGGCTACACCTTC. Translation: CACPPRGWDGYTF.